This is a list of T cell receptor beta chains from one sample in a study of shared clonotypes between healthy human individuals. Here immunoSEQ multiplex PCR was the method, and the copy in TCRdb shows in-frame clones only, minus some. The sample lists roughly 500,000 clones, 90% to 96% occurring once. Sequencing was carried out using naive CD4+ T cells sorted from blood. The receptor source for this set is a woman in her thirties in good health. Both conserved end residues are part of each CDR3. A D gene is named only where the DNA matches it firmly. The listing skips clone size in some rows; elsewhere it reads once, few, many or a size class.

j_call clone_size d_call v_call cdr3_length cdr3_nt cdr3_aa
TRBJ1-1 . . TRBV5-4 13 TGTGCCAGCAGCGGGACAACGTATACTGAAGCTTTCTTT CASSGTTYTEAFF
TRBJ1-4 once . TRBV2 14 TGTGCCAGCAGTGAGCAGGGGACGGACGAAAAACTGTTTTTT CASSEQGTDEKLFF
TRBJ1-5 few . TRBV6-5 13 TGTGCCAGCGGTAGGACCGAGGTAGAGCCCCAGCATTTT CASGRTEVEPQHF
TRBJ2-1 once TRBD2 TRBV7-6 17 TGTGCCAGCAGCTTATGGGCAGCGGGAGTTGCTTCCAATGAGCAGTTCTTC CASSLWAAGVASNEQFF
TRBJ2-2 . . TRBV28 12 TGTGCCAGCAGTACGGGGACCGGGGAGCTGTTTTTT CASSTGTGELFF
TRBJ2-3 . TRBD2 TRBV10-3 16 TGTGCCATCAGTGTGGGTGGGACTAGATTGTCAGATACGCAGTATTTT CAISVGGTRLSDTQYF
TRBJ2-7 . . TRBV20-1 11 TGCAGTGCTAGTCGGGGGTACGAGCAGTACTTC CSASRGYEQYF
TRBJ1-1 . . TRBV4-2 17 TGTGCCAGCAGCCAACATGAAAGGACACAAATGAACACTGAAGCTTTCTTT CASSQHERTQMNTEAFF
TRBJ2-7 . TRBD1 TRBV28 14 TGTGCCAGCAGTCCTTACAGGGGGACCTACGAGCAGTACTTC CASSPYRGTYEQYF
TRBJ2-1 . . TRBV5-4 16 TGTGCCAGCAGCTTCTCCCGGGGGATTAGGTACAATGAGCAGTTCTTC CASSFSRGIRYNEQFF
TRBJ2-3 . TRBD2 TRBV15 17 TGTGCCACCAGCAGAGCGAGAGCGGGAGGGCAGACAGATACGCAGTATTTT CATSRARAGGQTDTQYF
TRBJ1-3 . . TRBV5-1 18 TGCGCCAGCAGCTTGTCCGGGACGAAGCCTTCCTCTGGAAACACCATATATTTT CASSLSGTKPSSGNTIYF
TRBJ1-1 once . TRBV11-1 16 TGTGCCAGCAGCTTCCTAGGACAGACCCCGAACACTGAAGCTTTCTTT CASSFLGQTPNTEAFF
TRBJ2-7 . TRBD2 TRBV9 16 TGTGCCAGCAGCGTAGATTATGATGCGGGAGCCTACGAGCAGTACTTC CASSVDYDAGAYEQYF
TRBJ2-3 once TRBD2 TRBV25-1 16 TGTGCCAGCAGTGAATTCCCTAGCGGGGCCACAGATACGCAGTATTTT CASSEFPSGATDTQYF
TRBJ1-1 . TRBD1 TRBV7-9 15 TGTGCCAGCAGCCTTTTTGACAGGGCAGGAACTGAAGCTTTCTTT CASSLFDRAGTEAFF
TRBJ1-1 . . TRBV27 20 TGTGCCAGCAGTTTATCTATCTCGGCGGTCGTCCGGGGAGGGAACACTGAAGCTTTCTTT CASSLSISAVVRGGNTEAFF
TRBJ2-1 . . TRBV4-1 15 TGCGCCAGCCGGACCTTAGCGGCGGCCTACAATGAGCAGTTCTTC CASRTLAAAYNEQFF
TRBJ2-2 once TRBD1 TRBV11-1 16 TGTGCCAGCAGCTCCACCGGGACAGGGGGCACCGGGGAGCTGTTTTTT CASSSTGTGGTGELFF
TRBJ2-7 . . TRBV7-6 13 TGTGCCAGCAGCTTAGGATGGGGAGACGAGCAGTACTTC CASSLGWGDEQYF
TRBJ1-3 . . TRBV7-2 15 TGTGCCAGCAGCTTTCAGGGACCCTCTGGAAACACCATATATTTT CASSFQGPSGNTIYF
TRBJ2-5 . TRBD2 TRBV28 18 TGTGCCAGCAGTCCGGCGGATGGGCGGGAGGGTGTGGGGGAGACCCAGTACTTC CASSPADGREGVGETQYF
TRBJ2-1 . TRBD2 TRBV7-2 17 TGTGCCAGCAGCTATAGAGGGGTAGCGGGAGGTGGCAATGAGCAGTTCTTC CASSYRGVAGGGNEQFF
TRBJ2-1 . TRBD2 TRBV5-4 15 TGTGCCAGCAGCTTGTCTAGCGGGAGCCAGAATGAGCAGTTCTTC CASSLSSGSQNEQFF
TRBJ2-7 . . TRBV5-1 15 TGCGCCAGCAGCTTAGGTTGGGGTAGCACGGAAGAGCAGTACTTC CASSLGWGSTEEQYF
TRBJ2-7 . TRBD2 TRBV5-1 15 TGCGCCAGCAGCCCTCAGACTAGCGGGAGCTACGAGCAGTACTTC CASSPQTSGSYEQYF
TRBJ2-1 . . TRBV5-1 15 TGCGCCAGCAGACTACTAGGGAGCTCCTACAATGAGCAGTTCTTC CASRLLGSSYNEQFF
TRBJ2-7 . . TRBV5-1 16 TGCGCCAGCAGCTGGACTAATCGACGGGAGATATACGAGCAGTACTTC CASSWTNRREIYEQYF
TRBJ2-3 . . TRBV4-1 15 TGCGCCAGCAGCCGCGAGACTCTTGGCACAGATACGCAGTATTTT CASSRETLGTDTQYF
TRBJ2-1 . TRBD2 TRBV5-1 20 TGCGCCAGCAGCTTGGTAGCGGGAGGGCCTCCGGGGAGCTCCTACAATGAGCAGTTCTTC CASSLVAGGPPGSSYNEQFF
TRBJ2-5 . . TRBV6-5 14 TGTGCCAGCACCCAACGGGCACCACAAGAGACCCAGTACTTC CASTQRAPQETQYF
TRBJ1-1 . . TRBV7-8 17 TGTGCCAGCAGCTTAGTAGGGGGAACGGGGGCATGGACTGAAGCTTTCTTT CASSLVGGTGAWTEAFF
TRBJ1-4 . . TRBV28 15 TGTGCCAGCAGTTTATATCCGGACACCGATGAAAAACTGTTTTTT CASSLYPDTDEKLFF
TRBJ2-1 . TRBD1 TRBV5-1 18 TGCGCCAGCAGCCCTCGAGCCTATTCAGGGGGCAGCCACAATGAGCAGTTCTTC CASSPRAYSGGSHNEQFF
TRBJ1-2 once . TRBV19 15 TGTGCCAGTAGTATAGGACAGGCCGGGAACTATGGCTACACCTTC CASSIGQAGNYGYTF
TRBJ2-2 . TRBD1 TRBV10-3 17 TGTGCCATCAGTGAACCGACAGGGAAGACTAACACCGGGGAGCTGTTTTTT CAISEPTGKTNTGELFF
TRBJ1-2 . TRBD1 TRBV2 14 TGTGCCGGCAGTAGGGGGCCCGAGGCCTATGGCTACACCTTC CAGSRGPEAYGYTF
TRBJ1-2 . . TRBV11-2 19 TGTGCCAGCAGCTTTCGGTCGCCGGGGCAGGGGATGGTATTCTATGGCTACACCTTC CASSFRSPGQGMVFYGYTF
TRBJ2-3 . TRBD2 TRBV13 16 TGTGCCAGCAGCGGACGGACTAGCGGACGCACAGATACGCAGTATTTT CASSGRTSGRTDTQYF
TRBJ2-4 . . TRBV2 11 TGTGCCAGCAGGTCCGGGGACATTCAGTACTTC CASRSGDIQYF
TRBJ1-5 . TRBD1 TRBV19 17 TGTGCCAGTAGTAGTGGACAGGGGGTAGGGGGCAATCAGCCCCAGCATTTT CASSSGQGVGGNQPQHF
TRBJ2-7 . . TRBV11-2 13 TGTGCCAGCAGCTCCACAACCTCCTACGAGCAGTACTTC CASSSTTSYEQYF
TRBJ2-7 . . TRBV11-2 13 TGTGCCAGCAGCTTAGTTACGGCTTACGAGCAGTACTTC CASSLVTAYEQYF
TRBJ1-4 . . TRBV5-8 13 TGTGCCAGCAGCTTCAGGATAGGCGAAAAACTGTTTTTT CASSFRIGEKLFF
TRBJ2-3 . TRBD1 TRBV10-3 14 TGTGCCATCAGTGGGACAGGGGGGTCAGATACGCAGTATTTT CAISGTGGSDTQYF
TRBJ2-5 . . TRBV6-1 12 TGTGCCAGCGGGGTAACGTCGGAGACCCAGTACTTC CASGVTSETQYF
TRBJ2-7 . TRBD1 TRBV7-3 16 TGTGCCAGCAGCCAAGGACAGGCTGGGGGATCCTACGAGCAGTACTTC CASSQGQAGGSYEQYF
TRBJ2-2 once TRBD1 TRBV28 18 TGTGCCAGCAGTGCGAACCCGGGACAGGGGGGCAACACCGGGGAGCTGTTTTTT CASSANPGQGGNTGELFF
TRBJ2-2 once . TRBV2 13 TGTGCCAGCAGATCTGACAGGCCCGGGGAGCCGTTTTTT CASRSDRPGEPFF
TRBJ1-4 . . TRBV9 14 TGTGCCAGCAGCGTAGGTCGGAAATATGAAAAACTGTTTTTT CASSVGRKYEKLFF
TRBJ1-3 . . TRBV7-7 19 TGTGCCAGCAGCCCTCTGCCGTCCGCGGACAGTTTATCTGGAAACACCATATATTTT CASSPLPSADSLSGNTIYF
TRBJ2-7 . . TRBV5-1 13 TGCGCCAGCAGCGTAGGACAGACCTACGAGCAGTACTTC CASSVGQTYEQYF